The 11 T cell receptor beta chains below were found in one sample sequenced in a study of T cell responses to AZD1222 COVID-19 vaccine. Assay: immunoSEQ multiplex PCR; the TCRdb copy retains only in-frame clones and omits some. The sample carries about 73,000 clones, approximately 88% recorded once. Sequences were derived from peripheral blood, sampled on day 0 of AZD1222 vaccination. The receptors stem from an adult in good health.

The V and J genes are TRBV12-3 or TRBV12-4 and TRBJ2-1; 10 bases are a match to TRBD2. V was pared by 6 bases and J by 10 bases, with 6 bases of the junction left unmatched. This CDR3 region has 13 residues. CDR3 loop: CASSFPLAGEQFF. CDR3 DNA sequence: TGTGCCAGCAGCTTCCCACTAGCGGGAGAGCAGTTCTTC.

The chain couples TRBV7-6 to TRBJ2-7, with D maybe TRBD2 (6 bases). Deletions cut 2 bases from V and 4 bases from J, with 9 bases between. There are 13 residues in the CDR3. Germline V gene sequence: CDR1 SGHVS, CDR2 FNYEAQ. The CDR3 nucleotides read TGTGCCAGCAGCTTAACGGGAGAATACGAGCAGTACTTC. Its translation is CASSLTGEYEQYF.

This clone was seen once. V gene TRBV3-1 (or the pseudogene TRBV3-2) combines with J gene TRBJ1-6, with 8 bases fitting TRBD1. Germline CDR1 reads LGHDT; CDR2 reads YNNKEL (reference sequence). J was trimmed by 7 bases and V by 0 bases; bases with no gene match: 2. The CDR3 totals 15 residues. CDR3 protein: CASSQDRGPNSPLHF. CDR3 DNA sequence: TGTGCCAGCAGCCAAGACAGGGGGCCGAATTCACCCCTCCACTTT.

The CDR3 region is CASSQGLNRRVQETQYF. The DNA of the CDR3 is TGTGCCAGCAGCCAGGGACTAAACAGAAGGGTTCAAGAGACCCAGTACTTC. J is TRBJ2-5 and V is TRBV11-2; the match to TRBD2 covers 7 bases. Germline assignment: CDR1 SGHAT and CDR2 FQNNGV. J gave up 2 bases and V 5 bases, and 14 bases lay outside the gene matches. CDR3 length equals 17 residues.

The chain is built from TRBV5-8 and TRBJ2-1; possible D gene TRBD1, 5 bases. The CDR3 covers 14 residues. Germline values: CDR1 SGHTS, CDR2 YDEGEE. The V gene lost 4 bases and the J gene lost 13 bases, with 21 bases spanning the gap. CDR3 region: CASSLPWGRGHQFF. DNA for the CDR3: TGTGCCAGCAGCCTCCCCTGGGGTAGGGGCCATCAGTTCTTC.

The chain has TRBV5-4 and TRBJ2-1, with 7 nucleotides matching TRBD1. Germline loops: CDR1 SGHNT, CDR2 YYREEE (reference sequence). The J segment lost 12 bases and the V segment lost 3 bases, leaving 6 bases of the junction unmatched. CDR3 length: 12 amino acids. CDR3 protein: CASSSRQGGQFF. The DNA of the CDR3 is TGTGCCAGCAGCTCAAGACAGGGCGGGCAGTTCTTC. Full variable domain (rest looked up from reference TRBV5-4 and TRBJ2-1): ETGVTQSPTHLIKTRGQQVTLRCSSQSGHNTVSWYQQALGQGPQFIFQYYREEENGRGNFPPRFSGLQFPNYSSELNVNALELDDSALYLCASSSRQGGQFFGPGTRLTVL.

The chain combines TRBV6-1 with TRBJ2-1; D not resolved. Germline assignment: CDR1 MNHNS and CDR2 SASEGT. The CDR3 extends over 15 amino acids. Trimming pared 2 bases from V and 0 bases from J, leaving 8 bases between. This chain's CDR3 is CASSELGGSYNEQFF. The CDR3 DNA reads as TGTGCCAGCAGTGAACTGGGCGGCTCCTACAATGAGCAGTTCTTC.

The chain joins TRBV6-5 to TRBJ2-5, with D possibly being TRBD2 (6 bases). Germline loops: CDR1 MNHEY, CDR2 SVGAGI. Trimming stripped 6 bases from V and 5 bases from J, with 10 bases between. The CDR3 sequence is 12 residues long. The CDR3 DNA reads TGTGCCAGCAGCCGGGGGTTGGAGACCCAGTACTTC. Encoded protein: CASSRGLETQYF.

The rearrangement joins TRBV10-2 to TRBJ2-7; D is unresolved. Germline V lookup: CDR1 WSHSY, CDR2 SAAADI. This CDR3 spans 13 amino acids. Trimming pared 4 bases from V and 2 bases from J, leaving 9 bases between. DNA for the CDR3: TGCGCCAGCAGTGTCGGCTTAACCTACGAGCAGTACTTC. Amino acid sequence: CASSVGLTYEQYF.

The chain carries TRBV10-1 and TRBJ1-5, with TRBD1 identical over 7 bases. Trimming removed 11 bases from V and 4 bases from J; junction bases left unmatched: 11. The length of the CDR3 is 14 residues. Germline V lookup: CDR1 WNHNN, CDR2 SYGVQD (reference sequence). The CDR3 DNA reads TGCGCCGGAACAGGGGCTAGTGGTAATCAGCCCCAGCATTTT. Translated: CAGTGASGNQPQHF.

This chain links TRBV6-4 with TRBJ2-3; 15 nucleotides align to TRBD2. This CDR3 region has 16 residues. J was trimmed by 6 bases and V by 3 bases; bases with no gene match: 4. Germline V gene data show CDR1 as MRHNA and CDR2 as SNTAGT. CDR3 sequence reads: CASSEGLAGGQDTQYF. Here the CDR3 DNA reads TGTGCCAGCAGTGAAGGACTAGCGGGGGGGCAGGATACGCAGTATTTT.